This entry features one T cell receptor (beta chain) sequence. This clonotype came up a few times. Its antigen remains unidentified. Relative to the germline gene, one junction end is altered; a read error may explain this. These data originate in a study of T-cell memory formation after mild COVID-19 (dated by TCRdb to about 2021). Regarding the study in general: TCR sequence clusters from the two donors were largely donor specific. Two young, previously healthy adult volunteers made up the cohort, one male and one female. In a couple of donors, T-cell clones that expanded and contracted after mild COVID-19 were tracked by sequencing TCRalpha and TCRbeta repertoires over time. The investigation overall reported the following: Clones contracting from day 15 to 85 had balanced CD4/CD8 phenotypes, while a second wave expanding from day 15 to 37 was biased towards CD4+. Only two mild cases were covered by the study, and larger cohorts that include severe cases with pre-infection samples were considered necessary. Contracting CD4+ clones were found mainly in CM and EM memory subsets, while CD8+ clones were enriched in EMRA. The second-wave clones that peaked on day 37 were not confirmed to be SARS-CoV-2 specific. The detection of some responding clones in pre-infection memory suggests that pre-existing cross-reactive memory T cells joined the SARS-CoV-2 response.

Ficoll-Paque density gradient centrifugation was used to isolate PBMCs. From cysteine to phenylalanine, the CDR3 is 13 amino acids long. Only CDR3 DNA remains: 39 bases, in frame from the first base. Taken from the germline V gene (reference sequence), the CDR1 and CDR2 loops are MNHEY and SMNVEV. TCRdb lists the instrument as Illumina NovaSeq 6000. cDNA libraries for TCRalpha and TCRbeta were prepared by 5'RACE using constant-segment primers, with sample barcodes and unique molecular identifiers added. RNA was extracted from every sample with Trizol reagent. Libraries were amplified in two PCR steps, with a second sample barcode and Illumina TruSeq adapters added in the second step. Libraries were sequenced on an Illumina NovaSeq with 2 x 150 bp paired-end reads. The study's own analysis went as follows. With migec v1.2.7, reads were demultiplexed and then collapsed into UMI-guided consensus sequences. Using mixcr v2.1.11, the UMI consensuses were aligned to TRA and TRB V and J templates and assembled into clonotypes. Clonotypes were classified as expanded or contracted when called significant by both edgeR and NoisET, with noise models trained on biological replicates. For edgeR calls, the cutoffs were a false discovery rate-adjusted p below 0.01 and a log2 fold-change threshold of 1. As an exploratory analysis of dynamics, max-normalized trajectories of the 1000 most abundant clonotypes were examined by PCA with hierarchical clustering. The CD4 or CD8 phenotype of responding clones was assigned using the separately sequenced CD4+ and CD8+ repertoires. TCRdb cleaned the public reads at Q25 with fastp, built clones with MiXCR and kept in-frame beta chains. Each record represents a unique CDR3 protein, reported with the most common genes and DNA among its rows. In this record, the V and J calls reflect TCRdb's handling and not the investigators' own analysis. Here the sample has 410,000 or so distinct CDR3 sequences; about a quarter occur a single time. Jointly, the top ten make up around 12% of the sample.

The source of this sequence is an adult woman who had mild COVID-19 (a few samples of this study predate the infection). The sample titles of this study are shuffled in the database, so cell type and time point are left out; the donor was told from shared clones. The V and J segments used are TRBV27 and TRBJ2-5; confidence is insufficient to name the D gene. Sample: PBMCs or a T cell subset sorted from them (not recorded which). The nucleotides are TGTGCCAGCAGTGCTCACTCCCAAGAGAACCAGTACTTC. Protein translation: CASSAHSQENQYF.